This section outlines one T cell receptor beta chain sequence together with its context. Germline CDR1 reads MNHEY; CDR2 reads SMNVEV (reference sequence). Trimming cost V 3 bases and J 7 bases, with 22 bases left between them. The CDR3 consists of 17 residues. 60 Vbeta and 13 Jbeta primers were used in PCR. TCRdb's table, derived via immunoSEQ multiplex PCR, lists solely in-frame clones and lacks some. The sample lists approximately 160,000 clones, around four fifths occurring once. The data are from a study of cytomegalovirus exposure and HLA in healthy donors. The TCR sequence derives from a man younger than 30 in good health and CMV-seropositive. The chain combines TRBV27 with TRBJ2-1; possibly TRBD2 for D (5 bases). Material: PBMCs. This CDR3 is CASSFLPSSYRGNEQFF. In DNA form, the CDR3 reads TGTGCCAGCAGTTTTCTCCCTAGCTCCTATCGAGGGAATGAGCAGTTCTTC.